This T cell receptor (beta chain) stems from a study of blood T cell repertoires in COVID-19. Looking at the study overall: Spain, Italy and the United States supplied samples that represented acute and convalescent COVID-19. T cells, B-cell-depleted T cells, or PBMCs provided the cDNA or gDNA that served as material.

This CDR3 has 16 residues. Germline values: CDR1 SGDLS, CDR2 YYNGEE. V shed 1 base and J shed 0 bases, with 10 bases lying between them. In the study's own analysis: Reference gene primer amplification gave estimated nucleated cell counts. The method was immunoSEQ multiplex PCR; TCRdb's version includes in-frame clones alone and lacks a portion of them. The DNA gave D and trimming, while V, J and clone size come from that table. There are about 99,000 clones in the sample; roughly nine tenths occur only once, and 6% lies in the top ten. This receptor was obtained from a human donor in a cohort sampled during active COVID-19. The gene calls are TRBV9 and TRBJ2-2; no firm D call. The sample comprised peripheral blood. CDR3 protein: CASSVLVTANTGELFF. The CDR3 DNA reads TGTGCCAGCAGCGTATTAGTTACGGCGAACACCGGGGAGCTGTTTTTT.